This section outlines one TCR beta chain sequence together with its context. Germline V gives CDR1 SGHVS, CDR2 FQNEAQ. Trimming cost V 4 bases and J 1 base; bases outside gene matches: 7. This CDR3 has 16 residues. This record comes from a study of shared clonotypes between healthy human individuals. Data came from immunoSEQ multiplex PCR; TCRdb stores just in-frame clones and leaves some out. Of approximately 1,000,000 clones in the sample, 70% to 80% were seen once. The sample was memory CD4+ T cells from PBMCs. As for subset: CD45RA-negative fraction. The gene calls are TRBV7-8 and TRBJ1-1; the match to TRBD1 covers 9 bases. The sequence was collected from a man between 18 and 35 years old in good health. Some clones in this sample may be carry-over from other donors' samples. The CDR3 protein is CASSSLQGAENTEAFF. Written as DNA, the CDR3 is TGTGCCAGCAGCTCCTTACAGGGGGCGGAGAACACTGAAGCTTTCTTT.